The clone carrying this T cell receptor beta chain is medium-sized in the sample. The CDR3 extends over 15 amino acids. Germline V lookup: CDR1 DFQATT, CDR2 SNEGSKA (reference sequence). The ends were cut back, 2 bases at V and 1 base at J, with 9 bases in the middle. This record comes from a study of neurological immune-mediated disorders. Among the participants, healthy controls were blood bank volunteers in Maryland, USA. The unsorted libraries were prepared from 2 million PBMCs (stored at -80 C). Synthesis of cDNA was performed by 5'RACE using 10-nucleotide random UMIs. Each CDR3 protein is one row after TCRdb ran MiXCR on the 5' RACE reads. The sample comprises tens of thousands of distinct CDR3 sequences, about 13% of which are singletons, and 1.3% rests with the top ten.

Sequencing input: PBMCs. The rearrangement uses TRBV20-1 and TRBJ1-6; D unclear. This receptor was obtained from a female donor in good health. DNA for the CDR3: TGCAGTGCTAGAAAAGGACTATCCTATAATTCACCCCTCCACTTT. Its protein product is CSARKGLSYNSPLHF.